Below, 25 T cell receptor beta chains from the same sample are listed, as sequenced in a study of tumor-infiltrating lymphocytes in primary liver carcinoma. The input was about 490 ng total RNA; TCR beta cDNA was made from it with a constant-region primer. Slightly modified ARM-PCR, run as three nested multiplex PCR rounds, produced the TCR beta libraries. TRBV1-TRBV30 forward primers and a C-beta reverse primer were used in the first two PCR rounds, which each ran for about 10 cycles. Via MiXCR, TCRdb re-called the multiplex PCR reads, giving one row per CDR3 protein. The data contain over 35,000 distinct CDR3 sequences, around 66% of them singletons. Bulk tissue was left unsorted, and RNA and DNA were co-extracted from about 20-30 mg of it. Sequenced input: liver tumor tissue from sampling region 2. This sample's subset: tumor region T2, inferior pole. The receptor source for this set is a man aged 40-49 years with primary liver carcinoma and hepatitis B virus infection.

In the case of this clonotype: The CDR3 does not close with the conserved phenylalanine or tryptophan, likely indicating a read error. The DNA is omitted, as the CDR3 cannot be located on it reliably, and the CDR3 follows TCRdb's listing. V and J are TRBV11-3 and TRBJ2-1. The CDR3 is 14 residues long, ends included. Germline V lookup: CDR1 SGHNT, CDR2 YENEEA. CDR3 region: CASSLGVSNNEQIL.

The table lists this clonotype with many counts. The CDR3, as DNA: TGTGCCTGGAGTGAGACTAGCGGGGGAAATGAGCAGTTCTTC. It translates to CAWSETSGGNEQFF. This chain links TRBV30 with TRBJ2-1, with TRBD2 matching 12 bases. Looked up from germline, CDR1 is GTSNPN and CDR2 is SVGIG (reference sequence). This CDR3 has 14 residues. Germline trimming cut 1 base from V and 7 bases from J; bases unmatched to any gene: 2.

Concerning this clonotype itself: At one end, the junction sequence differs from germline, possibly due to a read error. This chain uses TRBV6-1 with TRBJ2-7, with TRBD1 identical over 8 bases. The CDR3 extends over 13 amino acids. The germline CDR1 and CDR2 sequences are MNHNS and SASEGT. The CDR3 sequence is CVSREWTGNEQYF. The CDR3 nucleotides read TGTGTCAGCAGGGAATGGACAGGGAACGAGCAGTACTTC.

This clonotype has a handful of counts. The J gene is TRBJ1-5, the V gene TRBV29-1; possibly TRBD1 for D (5 bases). Trimming cost V 4 bases and J 1 base, with 8 bases left between them. Germline V gives CDR1 SQVTM, CDR2 ANQGSEA. This CDR3 region has 13 residues. The DNA of the CDR3 is TGCAGCGTTGTGACAGTCAGCAATCAGCCCCAGCATTTT. It specifies CSVVTVSNQPQHF.

Remarks on this clonotype: Mismatch with germline at one junction end may stem from a read error. The chain employs TRBV5-1 and TRBJ1-4; maybe TRBD1 (6 bases). This CDR3 is 16 amino acids long. The germline V gene encodes CDR1 SGHRS and CDR2 YFSETQ. The CDR3 DNA reads as TGCGCCAGCAGCTTCGGACAGTACGAAACTAATGAAGAACTGTTTTTT. Protein: CASSFGQYETNEELFF.

This clonotype is labeled medium-sized. The chain is built from TRBV4-3 and TRBJ1-2, with D perhaps matching TRBD1 (5 bases). The CDR3 length is 15 residues. Germline CDR1 reads LGHNA; CDR2 reads YSLEER. V dropped 0 bases and J dropped 2 bases, with 10 bases sitting between them. CDR3 bases: TGCGCCAGCAGCCAAGAACAGGACTCAAACTATGGCTACACCTTC. It yields the protein CASSQEQDSNYGYTF.

Details on this clonotype: Without the conserved terminal phenylalanine or tryptophan, this CDR3 likely stems from a read error. The J gene is TRBJ2-1, the V gene TRBV10-3; the D is unclear. Trimming pared 6 bases from V and 8 bases from J, leaving 8 bases between. This CDR3 region has 11 residues. CDR1 and CDR2 (germline): ENHRY, SYGVKD. The DNA for the CDR3 is TGTGCCATCAGAGCATGGGATGAGCAGTTCTCC. Translating gives CAIRAWDEQFS.

This clonotype was picked up a small number of times. It may be a read error: a sequence one base away is much more abundant. Here the CDR3 reads CASSFGGSGPETQYF. The CDR3, as DNA: TGTGCCAGCAGCTTCGGCGGGAGCGGACCAGAAACGCAGTATTTT. The chain couples TRBV7-9 to TRBJ2-3, with TRBD2 identical over 7 bases. Germline loops: CDR1 SEHNR, CDR2 FQNEAQ (reference sequence). CDR3 length equals 15 residues.

As concerns this clonotype: An end of the junction differs from the germline gene, which may be a read error. The V and J genes are TRBV7-9 and TRBJ2-1; tentative D call: TRBD1 (5 bases). In germline, CDR1 is SEHNR, CDR2 FQNEAQ (reference sequence). The CDR3 is 14 residues long. In nucleotides, the CDR3 is TGTGCCTGCAGCTTAGGTGGGATGGACAATGAGCAATTCTTC. This translates into CACSLGGMDNEQFF.

Note on this clonotype: The junction does not match germline at one end; this may be a read error. The rearrangement joins TRBV19 to TRBJ1-1; 7 positions agree with TRBD1. Per the germline V gene, CDR1 is LNHDA and CDR2 is SQIVND (reference sequence). This CDR3 has 13 residues. The CDR3 DNA is TGTGCCAGTAAGGACAGGCGAGACACTGAAGCTCTCTTT. Protein sequence: CASKDRRDTEALF.

A word on this clonotype: One end of the junction is discordant with germline, which a read error may explain. The chain is built from TRBV11-2 and TRBJ2-5; D possibly corresponds to TRBD2 (5 bases). The germline CDR1 and CDR2 sequences are SGHAT and FQNNGV. CDR3 length equals 18 residues. The CDR3: CASSSSSIHGTGRETQYF. The CDR3 DNA reads TGTGCCAGTAGCTCTAGCTCAATCCACGGTACTGGGCGGGAGACCCAGTACTTC.

This clonotype is medium-sized within its sample. The CDR3 sequence is CASSLWTAVSYEQYF. As DNA, the CDR3 is TGTGCCAGCAGCCTGTGGACGGCCGTCTCCTACGAGCAGTACTTC. The gene calls are TRBV6-1 and TRBJ2-7; the D is unclear. In germline, CDR1 is MNHNS, CDR2 SASEGT. CDR3 length: 15 residues. The germline V and J ends were trimmed by 6 bases and 0 bases, with 15 bases remaining between them.

About this clonotype itself: A read error is likely, as this CDR3 ends without the conserved phenylalanine or tryptophan. The chain joins TRBV6-1 to TRBJ1-5; no reliable D call. The CDR3 has 14 residues. The ends were cut back, 1 base at V and 5 bases at J, with 9 bases in the middle. CDR1 MNHNS and CDR2 SASEGT come from the germline V gene. CDR3 region: CASSEGLGYQPQHS. CDR3 coding DNA: TGTGCCAGCAGTGAAGGATTGGGGTATCAGCCCCAGCATTCT.

In its sample, this clonotype was seen a few times. This clone may be a read error of a much larger clone one base away. The chain links TRBV2 to TRBJ2-7; a weak D match, TRBD1 (6 bases). The CDR3 length is 12 residues. Germline V lookup: CDR1 SNHLY, CDR2 FYNNEI. The CDR3 DNA follows: TGTGCCAGCTTTCGGGACACCTACGAGGAGTACTTC. Encoded protein: CASFRDTYEEYF.

As concerns this clonotype: Given the absence of the conserved phenylalanine or tryptophan at the CDR3 end, a read error is likely. This chain links TRBV6-2 or TRBV6-3 with TRBJ2-5; D is unresolved. Germline V CDR1 and CDR2: MNHEY, SVGEGT. The CDR3 runs to 18 residues. The CDR3 DNA is TGTACCAGCAGTTCCCACCCTCGGAACCTCCTGTACCAAGAGACCCAGTACCTC. Translating it yields CTSSSHPRNLLYQETQYL.

This chain joins TRBV4-3 and TRBJ2-5; weak D call: TRBD2 (6 bases). Germline values: CDR1 LGHNA, CDR2 YSLEER. Between the trimmed V and J ends, which lost 10 bases and 3 bases, there was a span of 15 bases. This CDR3 has 13 amino acids. The chain's CDR3 is CANGLAHEETQYF. For the CDR3, the DNA is TGCGCCAACGGCCTAGCGCATGAAGAGACCCAGTACTTC.

In this sample, this clonotype turned up many times. The J gene is TRBJ2-5, the V gene TRBV5-1; D is unresolved. Deletions cut 2 bases from V and 4 bases from J, with 12 bases between. The germline V gene has CDR1 SGHRS and CDR2 YFSETQ. This CDR3 region has 14 residues. For the CDR3, the DNA is TGCGCCAGCAGCTTACGGATTGGTGGAGAGACCCAGTACTTC. Its translation: CASSLRIGGETQYF.

As for this clonotype: One end of the junction varies from germline; a read error may be responsible. This chain links TRBV11-2 with TRBJ2-1, with TRBD2 identical over 7 bases. The CDR3 runs 15 residues. CDR1 is SGHAT, CDR2 FQNNGV, per germline. CDR3 DNA sequence: TGTGCCAACAGTTTTAGCGGGCCACTCGACAATGAGCGGTTCTTC. Translation gives CANSFSGPLDNERFF.

This clonotype was recorded many times. In this CDR3 the conserved last residue, phenylalanine or tryptophan, is missing, so a read error is likely. V is TRBV5-1 and J is TRBJ1-4; 7 positions match TRBD1. The CDR3 is 14 amino acids. J was trimmed by 7 bases and V by 6 bases; bases with no gene match: 9. The germline V gene encodes CDR1 SGHRS and CDR2 YFSETQ. CDR3 in DNA: TGCGCCAGCACCGACCCAGGGGGGATTGAAAAACTGTTTCTT. Translation: CASTDPGGIEKLFL.

By share, this clonotype counts as medium-sized. This chain connects TRBV5-5 to TRBJ1-2; the D is unclear. Per the germline V gene, CDR1 is SGHKS and CDR2 is YYEKEE (reference sequence). V lost 0 bases and J 9 bases, leaving 9 bases between the germline ends. CDR3 size: 12 residues. Written as DNA, the CDR3 is TGTGCCAGCAGCTTGGACCTCTGGAGCTACACCTTC. This encodes CASSLDLWSYTF.

This clonotype was seen only once. The CDR3, as DNA: TGTGCCAGCAGTCCAACCGGGACAGGGATTAATGAGCAGTTCTTC. This codes for CASSPTGTGINEQFF. V usage is TRBV5-4 and J usage is TRBJ2-1; 9 positions agree with TRBD1. The CDR3 covers 15 residues. Germline assignment: CDR1 SGHNT and CDR2 YYREEE (reference sequence). Trimming took 5 bases from V and 7 from J; bases not matched to a gene: 10.

The count of this clonotype is one. Its ends do not fully match the called genes, so a read error is possible. V usage is TRBV14 and J usage is TRBJ2-1; 9 nucleotides agree with TRBD1. Per germline, CDR1 SGHDN and CDR2 FVKESK. The CDR3 runs to 17 residues. The CDR3: CASSHEGQGTGYNEQSF. CDR3 DNA: TGTGCCAGCAGTCATGAGGGTCAGGGGACAGGGTACAATGAGCAGTCCTTC.

This clonotype was recorded at least ten times. The chain couples TRBV28 to TRBJ2-1; D possibly uses TRBD1 or TRBD2 (5 bases each). CDR1 and CDR2 from the germline V gene are MDHEN and SYDVKM. Trimming took 4 bases from V and 15 from J, leaving 19 bases between them. The CDR3 runs 13 residues. The CDR3 loop is CASSSSLGRPGFF. CDR3 nucleotides: TGTGCCAGCAGTTCCTCCCTGGGACGCCCCGGGTTCTTC.

On this clonotype: The CDR3 ends on some other residue instead of the conserved phenylalanine or tryptophan, so this is likely a read error. This chain joins TRBV30 and TRBJ1-1; perhaps TRBD1 as D (5 bases). The CDR3 covers 13 residues. Germline-derived CDR1 and CDR2 are GTSNPN and SVGIG (reference sequence). Here the CDR3 reads CAWTAFEGTDAFS. In DNA form, the CDR3 reads TGTGCCTGGACGGCCTTCGAGGGGACTGATGCTTTCTCT.

This clonotype was picked up one time. The junction does not match germline at one end; this may be a read error. The chain links TRBV28 to TRBJ1-2; no clear D gene. CDR1 MDHEN and CDR2 SYDVKM come from the germline V gene. The length of the CDR3 is 12 residues. This CDR3 reads CAGSLNGYGYTF. In DNA form, the CDR3 reads TGTGCCGGCAGTTTAAATGGGTATGGCTACACCTTC.